This TCR beta chain was recorded in a study of cytomegalovirus exposure and HLA in healthy donors. Study results and limitations: A missense variant in DCLRE1C was later tied to TCR beta V- and J-gene trimming.

CDR1 is SGHRS and CDR2 is YFSETQ in the germline V gene. The CDR3 length is 15 residues. The V and J ends lost 7 bases and 3 bases, in that order; junction bases with no gene match: 7. With 60 Vbeta and 13 Jbeta primers, the PCR was carried out. Profiled with immunoSEQ multiplex PCR; TCRdb holds only in-frame clones, not every one. The sample shows about 140,000 clones, 70% to 90% of them seen only once. For this clone: What it binds is not known.

The rearrangement links TRBV5-1 to TRBJ2-2, with 9 bases aligning to TRBD1. The sequencing input was PBMCs. This clonotype was sampled from a woman in her 40s in good health and CMV-seronegative. CDR3 sequence reads: CASRTGVGDTGELFF. The CDR3 DNA follows: TGCGCCAGCCGGACAGGGGTAGGCGACACCGGGGAGCTGTTTTTT.